Listed below are T cell receptor beta chains from one sample, sequenced in a study of blood T cell repertoires in COVID-19. TCRdb's table, derived via immunoSEQ multiplex PCR, lists solely in-frame clones and lacks some. The sample includes about 280,000 clones, approximately 85% of them seen just once. The sample taken for sequencing was peripheral blood. These receptors were obtained from a man aged 50 to 59 with active or convalescent COVID-19. CDR3s include the opening cysteine and the closing phenylalanine or tryptophan. The order of the fields is D gene, J gene, V gene, clone size, CDR3 DNA, CDR3 protein. A D gene is named only where the DNA matches it firmly. Where a row states a size, it is once, few, many or the class of an expanded clone; other rows omit it.

TRBD1 | TRBJ2-7 | TRBV28 | . | TGTGCCAGCAGTTCGCGCGTCCGATACGAGACAGGGAAGATCGACGAGCAGTACTTC | CASSSRVRYETGKIDEQYF
. | TRBJ1-5 | TRBV3-1/TRBV3-2 | once | TGTGCCAGCAGCCAGGGAGGTCAGCCCCAGCATTTT | CASSQGGQPQHF
TRBD1 | TRBJ1-5 | TRBV24-1 | . | TGTGCCACCATCAGGACGGGACAGAACAATCAGCCCCAGCATTTT | CATIRTGQNNQPQHF
. | TRBJ2-1 | TRBV9 | . | TGTGCCAGCAGCGTAGCCCCCCGAGATGAGCAGTTCTTC | CASSVAPRDEQFF
TRBD1 | TRBJ2-5 | TRBV4-3 | . | TGCGCCAGCAGCCAAAGGATACAGGGGTACGAGACCCAGTACTTC | CASSQRIQGYETQYF
. | TRBJ2-5 | TRBV7-8 | . | TGTGCCAGCAGCCCGCTAAAAGAGACCCAGTACTTC | CASSPLKETQYF
TRBD2 | TRBJ2-1 | TRBV5-4 | . | TGTGCCAGCAGCCAAACTAGCGGGAGTTTCAATGAGCAGTTCTTC | CASSQTSGSFNEQFF
TRBD1 | TRBJ2-7 | TRBV2 | . | TGTGCCAGCAGTGGACAGGGTTACTCCTACGAGCAGTACTTC | CASSGQGYSYEQYF
. | TRBJ2-7 | TRBV5-6 | many | TGTGCCAGCAGCTTGGAAGGGGGGGCGACAGACTACGAGCAGTACTTC | CASSLEGGATDYEQYF
. | TRBJ1-2 | TRBV5-1 | few | TGCGCCAGCAGCTTGGCGGGGTCTAACTATGGCTACACCTTC | CASSLAGSNYGYTF
. | TRBJ2-3 | TRBV12-3/TRBV12-4 | once | TGTGCCAGCACTGACTTAGATACGCAGTATTTT | CASTDLDTQYF
. | TRBJ2-7 | TRBV27 | . | TGTGCCAGCAGTTCGACAGAAAAGAGCTCCTACGAGCAGTACTTC | CASSSTEKSSYEQYF
. | TRBJ2-1 | TRBV9 | . | TGTGCCAGCAGCGTGCGCGGGGCAAACAATGAGCAGTTCTTC | CASSVRGANNEQFF
TRBD2 | TRBJ2-1 | TRBV15 | . | TGTGCCACCAGCACGAGACTAGCGGGAGGGGGAGGGGAGCAGTTCTTC | CATSTRLAGGGGEQFF
. | TRBJ1-1 | TRBV12-3/TRBV12-4 | few | TGTGCCAGCAGGCGCCAAGGGGGCACTGAAGCTTTCTTT | CASRRQGGTEAFF
. | TRBJ2-1 | TRBV7-9 | . | TGTGCCAGCAGCTCAACTGAGAGGCGGAATGAGCAGTTCTTC | CASSSTERRNEQFF
. | TRBJ2-2 | TRBV7-9 | . | TGTGCCAGCAGCCCCCCTGAGGGCCCCACCGGGGAGCTGTTTTTT | CASSPPEGPTGELFF
TRBD2 | TRBJ2-5 | TRBV5-8 | few | TGTGCCGGGGCAACTAGCGGGAGGGCCCGGGAGACCCAGTACTTC | CAGATSGRARETQYF
. | TRBJ1-4 | TRBV30 | . | TGTGCCTGGAGTGTCGGAGGGGAACTTGAAAAACTGTTTTTT | CAWSVGGELEKLFF
. | TRBJ2-2 | TRBV6-5 | . | TGTGCCAGCAGTTACTCCCTCCCGACAGACACCGGGGAGCTGTTTTTT | CASSYSLPTDTGELFF
TRBD2 | TRBJ2-4 | TRBV5-1 | . | TGCGCCAGCAGCTTGGCAGGCGGGAGGCGGGGCAAAAACATTCAGTACTTC | CASSLAGGRRGKNIQYF
TRBD2 | TRBJ2-5 | TRBV5-1 | . | TGCGCCAGCAGCTCGGGGACTAGCGGGAGACAAGAGACCCAGTACTTC | CASSSGTSGRQETQYF
. | TRBJ2-2 | TRBV12-3/TRBV12-4 | . | TGTGCCAGCATGAGAAGGGAGACCGGGGAGCTGTTTTTT | CASMRRETGELFF
. | TRBJ2-2 | TRBV2 | . | TGTGCCAGCCACCGACAGAACACCGGGGAGCTGTTTTTT | CASHRQNTGELFF
. | TRBJ2-7 | TRBV27 | . | TGTGCCAGCAGGGGGGCAGGACGCTTCGAGGAGCAGTACTTC | CASRGAGRFEEQYF
. | TRBJ1-2 | TRBV7-8 | . | TGTGCCAGCAGCCCTGGCGGGGGAAGCGGCTACACCTTC | CASSPGGGSGYTF
. | TRBJ2-5 | TRBV6-9 | . | TGTGCCAGCAGTTCCAGACTGCGACAGGAGAACGGGGAGACCCAGTACTTC | CASSSRLRQENGETQYF
. | TRBJ2-3 | TRBV10-3 | . | TGTGCCATCACGTCGGTTGCTACAGATACGCAGTATTTT | CAITSVATDTQYF
TRBD1 | TRBJ2-1 | TRBV24-1 | . | TGTGCCACCAGTGATACCTATGGGACAGAGAGCTCCTACAATGAGCAGTTCTTC | CATSDTYGTESSYNEQFF
TRBD2 | TRBJ2-1 | TRBV5-1 | . | TGCGCCAGCCGACTAGCGGGTTCCTACAATGAGCAGTTCTTC | CASRLAGSYNEQFF
. | TRBJ2-7 | TRBV12-5 | . | TGTGCTAGTGGCCCCCCTAACTCCTACGAGCAGTACTTC | CASGPPNSYEQYF
TRBD2 | TRBJ2-5 | TRBV7-3 | . | TGTGCCAGCAGCTTAACCGCGGGAGGGGCCCCCGAGACCCAGTACTTC | CASSLTAGGAPETQYF
. | TRBJ1-2 | TRBV10-3 | . | TGTGCCATCAGCGGAGGGACGGCGTCGAGTGGCTACACCTTC | CAISGGTASSGYTF
TRBD2 | TRBJ2-7 | TRBV11-1 | . | TGTGCCAGCAGCCCCCACCGGGGGGAGACCTACGAGCAGTACTTC | CASSPHRGETYEQYF
TRBD1 | TRBJ1-1 | TRBV30 | . | TGTGCCTGGAGTGGGGCAGGGGGCACTGAAGCTTTCTTT | CAWSGAGGTEAFF
TRBD1 | TRBJ1-1 | TRBV9 | . | TGTGCCAGCAGCGTATCAACGACAGGGGCCGCTGAAGCTTTCTTT | CASSVSTTGAAEAFF
TRBD1 | TRBJ1-2 | TRBV25-1 | once | TGTGCCAGCAGGGGGACAGGGGTAGAAGGCTACACCTTC | CASRGTGVEGYTF
TRBD1 | TRBJ2-2 | TRBV5-1 | . | TGCGCCAGCAACCGGGACAGGGGGCTCACGAACACCGGGGAGCTGTTTTTT | CASNRDRGLTNTGELFF
TRBD1 | TRBJ1-6 | TRBV5-1 | . | TGCGCCAGCAGCGCGGGGACAGAACGGTCACCCCTCCACTTT | CASSAGTERSPLHF
. | TRBJ1-2 | TRBV15 | . | TGTGCCACCAGCAATGGACTTTGGCTGGGGATGGGCTATGGCTACACCTTC | CATSNGLWLGMGYGYTF
TRBD1 | TRBJ1-2 | TRBV2 | . | TGTGCCAGCAGTGAAATGACGCCCGGGGACAGGGTTGTCCATGGCTACACCTTC | CASSEMTPGDRVVHGYTF
TRBD2 | TRBJ2-7 | TRBV10-3 | . | TGTGCCACCCAGCGGGGCTCCTACGAGCAGTACTTC | CATQRGSYEQYF
. | TRBJ2-5 | TRBV7-9 | few | TGTGCCAGCAGCTTTGTACTGGAGCATGAGACCCAGTACTTC | CASSFVLEHETQYF
TRBD1 | TRBJ1-1 | TRBV11-3 | . | TGTGCCAGCAGCTTGCGGGACAGAAGCACTGAAGCTTTCTTT | CASSLRDRSTEAFF
TRBD1 | TRBJ1-1 | TRBV7-8 | once | TGTGCCAGCAGCCCAGGGGGCGCTGAAGCTTTCTTT | CASSPGGAEAFF
TRBD2 | TRBJ2-2 | TRBV7-9 | . | TGTGCCAGCTTCCGGGAGGGCACGAACACCGGGGAGCTGTTTTTT | CASFREGTNTGELFF
. | TRBJ2-2 | TRBV28 | . | TGTGCCTTATCAGGACTTAACACCGGGGAGCTGTTTTTT | CALSGLNTGELFF
TRBD1 | TRBJ2-1 | TRBV6-2/TRBV6-3 | . | TGTGCCAGCAGTTACAGCCCGACAGGGCCCGGGATCAATGAGCAGTTCTTC | CASSYSPTGPGINEQFF
. | TRBJ1-4 | TRBV30 | . | TGTGCCTCGGACACCGGTGATGAAAAACTGTTTTTT | CASDTGDEKLFF
TRBD1 | TRBJ1-2 | TRBV9 | . | TGTGCCAGCAGCATCAGCTCACAGGGGCAACCGGGTGGCTACACCTTC | CASSISSQGQPGGYTF
TRBD2 | TRBJ2-2 | TRBV9 | . | TGTGCCAGCAGCGTGTCTAGCGGGAGGGCCCCCGGGGAGCTGTTTTTT | CASSVSSGRAPGELFF
TRBD1 | TRBJ1-2 | TRBV5-6 | . | TGTGCCAGCAGCTTGGGGGACAGGGGAAGCAATGGCTACACCTTC | CASSLGDRGSNGYTF
. | TRBJ2-2 | TRBV6-2/TRBV6-3 | . | TGTGCCAGCAGTTACGGGGCGCCGGGGGCCGGGGAGCTGTTTTTT | CASSYGAPGAGELFF
TRBD1 | TRBJ1-2 | TRBV6-2/TRBV6-3 | . | TGTGCCAGCAGTTACTCGGGACAGGGCGAAGGCTACACCTTC | CASSYSGQGEGYTF
. | TRBJ1-5 | TRBV4-1 | . | TGCGCCAGCAGCCAAGCACCTTGGGGGGGGCGGCGGGGCATTTCTAATCAGCCCCAGCATTTT | CASSQAPWGGRRGISNQPQHF
. | TRBJ1-2 | TRBV20-1 | . | TGCAGTGCTAGTGCGCGGTGGGGGCTGGGCTATGGCTACACCTTC | CSASARWGLGYGYTF
TRBD2 | TRBJ2-7 | TRBV13 | . | TGTGCCAGCAGCCCCCGGACTAGCGGAGGTGAGCAGTACTTC | CASSPRTSGGEQYF